This T cell receptor beta chain was documented in a study of cytomegalovirus exposure and HLA in healthy donors. Study-wide results and caveats: Presence/absence analyses assumed roughly uniform sequencing depth across donors, which may not hold. Common viral pathogens seemed to be connected with several of the most significant clusters, according to a later analysis.

A note on this clone: Its specificity is unknown.

The primer mix had 60 Vbeta and 13 Jbeta primers. The table came from immunoSEQ multiplex PCR; TCRdb's copy has only in-frame clones and leaves some out. This sample has about 200,000 clones, with roughly 80% found just once. This CDR3 comprises 15 residues. Germline CDR1 reads SGHVS; CDR2 reads FNYEAQ. V was cut by 0 bases and J by 13 bases, with 21 bases left in between. The chain joins TRBV7-6 to TRBJ1-2; tentative D call: TRBD1 (6 bases). Sequencing was carried out using PBMCs. This TCR derives from a woman aged 50 to 65 in good health and CMV-seropositive. CDR3 sequence: CASSLAGPGGGELTF. In nucleotides, the CDR3 is TGTGCCAGCAGCTTAGCGGGCCCGGGGGGGGGCGAACTCACCTTC.